This T cell receptor (beta chain) was sequenced during a study of blood T cell repertoires in COVID-19. Clones were sequenced by immunoSEQ multiplex PCR, and TCRdb holds only the in-frame ones, with some missing. The top ten clones hold 0.75% to 0.9% of a sample with approximately 500,000 clones, approximately 92% of them seen once. From germline, CDR1 is SGHRS and CDR2 YFSETQ. The CDR3 loop spans 16 amino acids. With 1 base clipped from V and 6 bases from J, the junction kept 10 bases outside the gene matches. The chain is built from TRBV5-1 and TRBJ2-3; 8 nucleotides agree with TRBD2. Sequencing was done on a sample of peripheral blood. The TCR sequence derives from a man between 18 and 29 years old with COVID-19, enrolled during active disease. This chain's CDR3 is CASSLQSGGLGDTQYF. CDR3 sequence (DNA): TGCGCCAGCAGCTTGCAATCGGGAGGGCTGGGGGATACGCAGTATTTT. Combining the CDR3 with reference TRBV5-1 and TRBJ2-3 gives the whole variable domain KAGVTQTPRYLIKTRGQQVTLSCSPISGHRSVSWYQQTPGQGLQFLFEYFSETQRNKGNFPGRFSGRQFSNSRSEMNVSTLELGDSALYLCASSLQSGGLGDTQYFGPGTRLTVL.